What follows are 20 T cell receptor beta chains derived from one specimen sequenced in a study of control samples from healthy donors and cancer patients. Assay used: immunoSEQ multiplex PCR; TCRdb lists only in-frame clones, some missing. The table lists roughly 150,000 clones, about 86% of them singletons, with more than 1.5% in the top ten. Sequencing input: blood. These receptors came from a man aged 18 to 35 in good health.

The CDR3 region is CASSQGVGGPGSNEQFF. CDR3 bases: TGTGCCAGCAGCCAAGGAGTCGGCGGACCCGGTTCCAATGAGCAGTTCTTC. The chain carries TRBV14 and TRBJ2-1; D is ambiguous. CDR1 is SGHDN and CDR2 is FVKESK in the germline V gene. This CDR3 region has 17 residues. The V and J ends lost 1 base and 6 bases respectively, with 19 bases between them. Supplemented by reference TRBV14 and TRBJ2-1, the full variable domain reads EAGVTQFPSHSVIEKGQTVTLRCDPISGHDNLYWYRRVMGKEIKFLLHFVKESKQDESGMPNNRFLAERTGGTYSTLKVQPAELEDSGVYFCASSQGVGGPGSNEQFFGPGTRLTVL.

This rearrangement joins TRBV18 to TRBJ2-7; a weak D match, TRBD1 (5 bases). The CDR3 is made up of 14 amino acids. Germline CDR1 and CDR2: KGHSH and LQKENI. V dropped 1 base and J dropped 6 bases, with 13 bases sitting between them. The CDR3 is CASSPRGRTGEQYF. In DNA form, the CDR3 reads TGTGCCAGCTCACCACGGGGCAGGACGGGCGAGCAGTACTTC.

The J gene is TRBJ2-3, the V gene TRBV9; D gene uncertain. CDR1 and CDR2 from the germline V gene are SGDLS and YYNGEE. This CDR3 has 14 amino acids. V lost 0 bases and J 8 bases, leaving 13 bases between the germline ends. The CDR3 reads CASSVALSAGTQYF. The CDR3 coding sequence is TGTGCCAGCAGCGTAGCACTAAGCGCCGGTACGCAGTATTTT.

The chain is built from TRBV18 and TRBJ2-5; D may match TRBD1 or TRBD2 (5 bases each). The CDR3 length is 16 residues. Germline V gene data show CDR1 as KGHSH and CDR2 as LQKENI. Between the trimmed V and J ends, which lost 0 bases and 1 base, there was a span of 12 bases. The CDR3 protein is CASSPPILGTQETQYF. The CDR3 region has the DNA TGTGCCAGCTCACCACCGATTTTAGGGACCCAAGAGACCCAGTACTTC.

The chain has TRBV3-1 (or the pseudogene TRBV3-2) and TRBJ2-3, with 16 nucleotides matching TRBD2. The CDR3 sequence is 20 residues long. CDR1 and CDR2 (germline): LGHDT, YNNKEL (reference sequence). Trimming cost V 4 bases and J 6 bases; bases outside gene matches: 16. The CDR3 sequence: CASSLTFTGLAGGQVDTQYF. CDR3 bases: TGTGCCAGCAGCCTTACCTTCACGGGACTAGCGGGGGGGCAGGTCGATACGCAGTATTTT.

The rearrangement uses TRBV7-3 and TRBJ2-3; D possibly uses TRBD1 or TRBD2 (5 bases each). The ends were cut back, 4 bases at V and 0 bases at J, with 8 bases in the middle. The CDR3 spans 14 residues. Germline loops: CDR1 SGHTA, CDR2 FQGTGA. DNA for the CDR3: TGTGCCAGCAGCTGGGACCATAGCACAGATACGCAGTATTTT. It specifies CASSWDHSTDTQYF. The full variable domain, rest sourced from reference TRBV7-3 and TRBJ2-3, is GAGVSQTPSNKVTEKGKYVELRCDPISGHTALYWYRQSLGQGPEFLIYFQGTGAADDSGLPNDRFFAVRPEGSVSTLKIQRTERGDSAVYLCASSWDHSTDTQYFGPGTRLTVL.

This clone appeared once. This sequence joins TRBV5-1 and TRBJ2-5, with D perhaps TRBD1 or TRBD2 (5 bases each). CDR1 SGHRS and CDR2 YFSETQ come from the germline V gene. The CDR3 covers 15 residues. V was cut by 0 bases and J by 5 bases, with 14 bases left in between. CDR3 DNA: TGCGCCAGCAGCTTGGCAACGGGGCCGGGGGAGACCCAGTACTTC. Amino acid sequence: CASSLATGPGETQYF.

CDR3 in amino acids: CASSLKGRVNPGELFF. The CDR3 DNA follows: TGTGCCAGCAGCTTAAAGGGCAGGGTGAATCCCGGGGAGCTGTTTTTT. This chain uses TRBV7-9 with TRBJ2-2; maybe TRBD1 (5 bases). This CDR3 has 16 amino acids. Trimming removed 2 bases at V and 6 bases at J, with 16 bases between. Per germline, CDR1 SEHNR and CDR2 FQNEAQ (reference sequence). Looking up the rest from reference TRBV7-9 and TRBJ2-2 gives the full variable domain: DTGVSQNPRHKITKRGQNVTFRCDPISEHNRLYWYRQTLGQGPEFLTYFQNEAQLEKSRLLSDRFSAERPKGSFSTLEIQRTEQGDSAMYLCASSLKGRVNPGELFFGEGSRLTVL.

V and J are TRBV6-5 and TRBJ1-1, with D maybe TRBD1 (6 bases). Germline V gene data show CDR1 as MNHEY and CDR2 as SVGAGI. V was clipped by 2 bases and J by 2 bases, with 9 bases between them. This CDR3 has 14 residues. DNA for the CDR3: TGTGCCAGCAGTTACGGGGGGGCCAACACTGAAGCTTTCTTT. This sequence encodes CASSYGGANTEAFF.

CDR3 loop: CASSYSSASYGYTF. The CDR3 DNA reads TGTGCCAGCAGTTACTCGTCTGCCAGCTATGGCTACACCTTC. This chain uses TRBV6-2 or TRBV6-3 with TRBJ1-2; D call uncertain. Between the trimmed V and J ends, which lost 0 bases and 4 bases, there was a span of 9 bases. Germline CDR1 MNHEY, CDR2 SVGEGT. The CDR3 has 14 amino acids.

The chain's CDR3 is CASIGDNSYEQYF. CDR3 DNA sequence: TGCGCCAGCATCGGGGACAACTCCTACGAGCAGTACTTC. The V and J genes are TRBV5-1 and TRBJ2-7; tentative D call: TRBD1 (6 bases). The CDR3 extends over 13 amino acids. The germline V gene encodes CDR1 SGHRS and CDR2 YFSETQ. The V and J ends lost 6 bases and 0 bases respectively, with 10 bases between them.

This chain uses TRBV5-1 with TRBJ1-4, with D possibly TRBD1 on 5 matching bases. The CDR3 extends over 14 amino acids. Trimming stripped 5 bases from V and 5 bases from J, with 13 bases between. The germline gives CDR1 SGHRS, CDR2 YFSETQ. The CDR3 here is CASSRDGRNEKLFF. CDR3 nucleotides: TGCGCCAGCAGTCGGGACGGACGAAATGAAAAACTGTTTTTT.

This sequence joins TRBV6-2 or TRBV6-3 and TRBJ2-5, with D unresolved. The CDR3 spans 14 residues. From germline, CDR1 is MNHEY and CDR2 SVGEGT. The V gene lost 2 bases and the J gene lost 4 bases, with 11 bases spanning the gap. The DNA of the CDR3 is TGTGCCAGCAGTTACGTTGCGTTGGCAGAGACCCAGTACTTC. As protein: CASSYVALAETQYF.

In the case of this clone: Other nucleotide sequences from this sample produce the same CDR3. V usage is TRBV6-2 or TRBV6-3 and J usage is TRBJ1-1; tentatively, D is TRBD1 (5 bases). V lost 2 bases, J lost 5 bases, and 9 bases lay in between. The V gene's germline CDR1 is MNHEY and CDR2 SVGEGT. The CDR3 spans 13 residues. The CDR3 loop is CASSYSEGTEAFF. The DNA for the CDR3 is TGTGCCAGCAGTTACAGCGAGGGGACTGAAGCTTTCTTT.

This sequence joins TRBV5-4 and TRBJ2-7; tentatively, D is TRBD2 (5 bases). V was trimmed by 0 bases and J by 3 bases, leaving 10 bases between them. The CDR3 runs 14 residues. In germline, CDR1 is SGHNT, CDR2 YYREEE (reference sequence). The CDR3 bases are TGTGCCAGCAGCTTGGGAGCGGCGAACTACGAGCAGTACTTC. The encoded protein is CASSLGAANYEQYF.

The chain uses TRBV10-2 and TRBJ2-7; no clear D. Germline lookup yields CDR1 WSHSY and CDR2 SAAADI. CDR3 length: 11 amino acids. V was pared by 5 bases and J by 4 bases, with 6 bases between. The CDR3 sequence is CASSPEYEQYF. In nucleotides, the CDR3 is TGCGCCAGCAGTCCGGAGTACGAGCAGTACTTC.

This clone was recorded only once. The genes are TRBV5-1 and TRBJ2-7; the match to TRBD1 covers 9 bases. The J segment lost 5 bases and the V segment lost 3 bases, leaving 6 bases of the junction unmatched. This CDR3 spans 14 amino acids. From germline, CDR1 is SGHRS and CDR2 YFSETQ. The CDR3 loop is CASSSRGTGHEQYF. The CDR3, as DNA: TGCGCCAGCAGCTCCAGGGGGACAGGGCACGAGCAGTACTTC.

A few counts support this clone. Written as DNA, the CDR3 is TGTGCCAGCACGACGGTGGCACCCAGCACAGATACGCAGTATTTT. This translates into CASTTVAPSTDTQYF. The rearrangement links TRBV28 to TRBJ2-3; no clear D gene. The V gene's germline CDR1 is MDHEN and CDR2 SYDVKM. The CDR3 runs to 15 residues. V gave up 7 bases and J gave up 0 bases, with 14 bases separating them.

V gene TRBV6-5 combines with J gene TRBJ2-5; 7 bases are shared with TRBD1. Losses at the gene ends were 6 bases for V and 4 bases for J; bases not matched to a gene: 8. The CDR3 runs 14 residues. CDR1 and CDR2 (germline): MNHEY, SVGAGI. The CDR3 DNA sequence: TGTGCCAGCAGCCGTAGACAGGGCGGAGAGACCCAGTACTTC. This translates into CASSRRQGGETQYF.

CDR3 coding DNA: TGTGCCAGCAGTACCCCGGGACTAGCGGGGGACTCCACCGGGGAGCTGTTTTTT. It codes for CASSTPGLAGDSTGELFF. This chain joins TRBV6-2 or TRBV6-3 and TRBJ2-2; 14 bases are shared with TRBD2. Germline CDR1 reads MNHEY; CDR2 reads SVGEGT. V lost 5 bases to trimming and J lost 4 bases; unmatched junction nucleotides: 9. This CDR3 contains 18 residues.